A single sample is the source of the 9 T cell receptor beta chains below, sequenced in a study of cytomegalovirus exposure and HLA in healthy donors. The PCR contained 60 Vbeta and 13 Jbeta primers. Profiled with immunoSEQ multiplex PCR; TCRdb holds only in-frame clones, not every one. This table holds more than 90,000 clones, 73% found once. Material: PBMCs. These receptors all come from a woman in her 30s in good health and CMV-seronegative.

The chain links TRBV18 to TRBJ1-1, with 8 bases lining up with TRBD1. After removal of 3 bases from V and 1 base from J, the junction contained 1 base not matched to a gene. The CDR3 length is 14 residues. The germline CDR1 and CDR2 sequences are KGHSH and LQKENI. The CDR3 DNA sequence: TGTGCCAGCTCACCCGGACAGGGGAACACTGAAGCTTTCTTT. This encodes CASSPGQGNTEAFF.

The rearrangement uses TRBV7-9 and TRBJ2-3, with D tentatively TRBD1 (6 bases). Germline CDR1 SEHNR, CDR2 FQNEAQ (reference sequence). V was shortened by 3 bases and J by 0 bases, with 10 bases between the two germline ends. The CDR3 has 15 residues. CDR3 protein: CASSFRTASTDTQYF. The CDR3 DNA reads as TGTGCCAGCAGCTTCCGGACAGCTAGCACAGATACGCAGTATTTT.

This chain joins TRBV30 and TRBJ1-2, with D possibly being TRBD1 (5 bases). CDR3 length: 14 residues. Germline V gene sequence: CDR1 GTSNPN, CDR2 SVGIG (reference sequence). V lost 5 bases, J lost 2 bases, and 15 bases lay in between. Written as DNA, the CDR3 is TGTGCCTGGTGGCGGGGACTGGAGAACTATGGCTACACCTTC. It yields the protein CAWWRGLENYGYTF.

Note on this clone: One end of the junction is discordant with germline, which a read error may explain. The DNA for the CDR3 is TGTGCTAGCAGCTTAGAGAACCAGAAGAAACCCTATAATTCACCCCTCCACTTT. This codes for CASSLENQKKPYNSPLHF. V is TRBV7-7 and J is TRBJ1-6; D ambiguous. This CDR3 is built from 18 residues. The V gene's germline CDR1 is SSHAT and CDR2 FNYEAQ (reference sequence).

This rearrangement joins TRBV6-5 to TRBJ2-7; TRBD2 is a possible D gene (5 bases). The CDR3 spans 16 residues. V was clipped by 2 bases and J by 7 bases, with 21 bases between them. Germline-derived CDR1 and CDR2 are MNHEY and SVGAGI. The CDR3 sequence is CASSYHRRAAGVEQYF. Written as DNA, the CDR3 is TGTGCCAGCAGTTACCACCGACGAGCCGCCGGGGTTGAGCAGTACTTC.

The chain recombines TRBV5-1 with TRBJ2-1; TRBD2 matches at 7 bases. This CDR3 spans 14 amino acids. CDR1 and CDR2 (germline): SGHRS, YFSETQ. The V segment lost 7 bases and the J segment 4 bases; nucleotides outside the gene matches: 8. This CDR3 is CASGSSGGYNEQFF. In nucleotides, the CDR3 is TGCGCCAGCGGATCTAGCGGAGGTTACAATGAGCAGTTCTTC.

In DNA form, the CDR3 reads TGTGCCAGCAGTGGGACAGGAGCGACCTACGAGCAGTACTTC. The encoded protein is CASSGTGATYEQYF. The chain recombines TRBV5-6 with TRBJ2-7; 8 positions agree with TRBD1. Germline V gives CDR1 SGHDT, CDR2 YYEEEE. The CDR3 consists of 14 residues. The V gene end was trimmed by 5 bases and the J gene end by 2 bases; junction bases not matched to a gene: 6.

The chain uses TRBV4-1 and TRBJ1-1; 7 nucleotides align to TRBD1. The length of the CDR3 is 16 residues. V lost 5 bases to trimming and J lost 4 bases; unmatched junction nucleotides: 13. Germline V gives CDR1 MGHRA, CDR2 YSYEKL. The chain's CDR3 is CASSADQGQAGTEAFF. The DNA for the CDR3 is TGCGCCAGCAGCGCGGACCAAGGACAGGCGGGCACTGAAGCTTTCTTT.

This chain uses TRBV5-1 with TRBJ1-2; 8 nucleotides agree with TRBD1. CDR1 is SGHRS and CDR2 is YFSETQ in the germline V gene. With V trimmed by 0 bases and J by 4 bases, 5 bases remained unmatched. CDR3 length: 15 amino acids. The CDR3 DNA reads TGCGCCAGCAGCTTGGAGACAGGGGATCTCTATGGCTACACCTTC. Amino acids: CASSLETGDLYGYTF.